This T cell receptor beta chain was sequenced during a study of regulatory T cells in long-lasting Graves disease. Germline V gene data show CDR1 as SGHTA and CDR2 as FQGNSA. The CDR3 has 17 amino acids. V lost 2 bases and J lost 3; bases outside the gene matches: 10. Researchers made TCR beta libraries by using iRepertoire HTBI primers and running Arm-PCR on CDR3 regions. Each CDR3 protein gets one entry after TCRdb re-called the multiplex PCR reads with MiXCR. The repertoire holds hundreds of thousands of distinct CDR3 sequences, 25% to 35% seen once, with under 50% in the top ten. This clonotype was observed a few times. What it binds is not known. Study results and limitations: TCR diversity was lower in persistent than newly diagnosed Graves' disease.

As to time point: persistent/refractory GD, antithyroid drugs over 5 years with positive TRAb. Extracted PBMC RNA gave rise to the TCR library. American Thyroid Association guidelines defined how Graves' disease was diagnosed. This clonotype was sampled from a female donor with Graves disease. This sequence joins TRBV7-2 and TRBJ2-5, with 9 bases that match TRBD2. Sequencing used peripheral blood mononuclear cells (PBMCs), obtained when the disease was refractory, from a patient treated with antithyroid drugs. The CDR3, as DNA: TGTGCCAGCAGCTTAAATACTGGACTAGCGAGTAAAGAGACCCAGTACTTC. It encodes CASSLNTGLASKETQYF.